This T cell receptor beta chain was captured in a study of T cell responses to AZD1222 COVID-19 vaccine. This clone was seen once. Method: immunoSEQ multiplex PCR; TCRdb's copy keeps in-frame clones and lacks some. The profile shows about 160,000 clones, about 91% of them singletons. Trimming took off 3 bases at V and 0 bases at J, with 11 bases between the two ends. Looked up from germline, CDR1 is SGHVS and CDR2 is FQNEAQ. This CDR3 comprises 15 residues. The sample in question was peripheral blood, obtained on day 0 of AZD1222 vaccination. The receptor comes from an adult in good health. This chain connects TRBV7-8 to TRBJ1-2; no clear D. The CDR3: CASSFGSEPNYGYTF. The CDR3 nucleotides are TGTGCCAGCAGCTTCGGGTCAGAACCTAACTATGGCTACACCTTC.